This is a list of T cell receptor beta chains from one sample in a study of graft-versus-host responses after intestinal transplantation. Using immunoSEQ multiplex PCR, the repertoire was profiled, and TCRdb retains in-frame clones only, with some absent. The data show over 7,500 clones, about two thirds seen once. The source was ileum tissue, collected less than 470 days after transplant. The receptors were sampled from a human patient who received an intestinal transplant, so some T cells may come from the graft donor. The CDR3 runs from the conserved cysteine through the conserved F or W. Fields, in order: V gene, D gene, CDR3 length, clone size, J gene, CDR3 protein, CDR3 DNA. A D gene is named only where the DNA matches it firmly. For some rows the clone size is stated as once, few or many, or as a class when expanded; others skip it.

>TRBV11-3|-|14|few|TRBJ2-2
CASSLARAGGELFF
TGTGCCAGCAGCTTAGCCAGGGCTGGCGGGGAGCTGTTTTTT
>TRBV6-1|-|13|-|TRBJ2-4
CASSEPIKNIQYF
TGTGCCAGCAGTGAACCCATCAAAAACATTCAGTACTTC
>TRBV6-5|TRBD2|15|once|TRBJ2-3
CASSGGDLSTDTQYF
TGTGCCAGCAGTGGGGGGGACCTTAGCACAGATACGCAGTATTTT
>TRBV7-2|TRBD2|17|-|TRBJ2-1
CASSLAGTSGRYNEQFF
TGTGCCAGCAGCTTAGCCGGGACTAGCGGGCGCTACAATGAGCAGTTCTTC
>TRBV15|TRBD2|17|once|TRBJ2-5
CATSRDTGTRSLETQYF
TGTGCCACCAGCAGAGATACCGGGACTAGGAGCCTAGAGACCCAGTACTTC
>TRBV6-1|-|14|-|TRBJ2-2
CASSLSGPTGELFF
TGTGCCAGCAGCCTCTCCGGACCCACCGGGGAGCTGTTTTTT
>TRBV5-1|TRBD1|15|-|TRBJ1-4
CASSQDRGSNEKLFF
TGCGCCAGCAGCCAGGACAGGGGGTCTAATGAAAAACTGTTTTTT
>TRBV5-6|TRBD1|14|-|TRBJ1-1
CASERGTGGTEAFF
TGTGCCAGCGAAAGGGGGACAGGGGGGACTGAAGCTTTCTTT
>TRBV5-8|-|15|-|TRBJ1-5
CASSPHTDSNQPQHF
TGTGCCAGCAGCCCACACACAGATAGCAATCAGCCCCAGCATTTT
>TRBV5-4|TRBD2|18|-|TRBJ2-4
CASSLALERGLAKNIQYF
TGTGCCAGCAGCTTGGCCCTGGAGCGGGGGCTAGCCAAAAACATTCAGTACTTC
>TRBV6-6|TRBD1|13|-|TRBJ1-2
CASRPGQDYGYTF
TGTGCCAGCAGACCGGGACAGGACTATGGCTACACCTTC
>TRBV10-1|TRBD2|15|-|TRBJ2-3
CASSVASGGPDTQYF
TGCGCCAGCAGTGTAGCTAGCGGGGGACCAGATACGCAGTATTTT
>TRBV7-3|TRBD1|14|-|TRBJ1-6
CASHRGNSNSPLHF
TGTGCCAGTCACAGGGGGAACTCTAATTCACCCCTCCACTTT
>TRBV19|-|15|-|TRBJ1-3
CASSSGGTPGNTIYF
TGTGCCAGTAGTTCAGGAGGGACGCCTGGAAACACCATATATTTT
>TRBV5-4|-|15|-|TRBJ2-3
CASSLDDSSTDTQYF
TGTGCCAGCAGCTTGGATGATTCTAGCACAGATACGCAGTATTTT
>TRBV28|-|15|-|TRBJ1-2
CASTSDNQGLRGYTF
TGTGCCAGCACGTCGGACAACCAAGGTTTGCGGGGCTACACCTTC
>TRBV10-3|-|11|few|TRBJ1-1
CATSGRTEAFF
TGTGCCACCTCTGGGCGGACGGAAGCTTTCTTT
>TRBV23-1|-|14|-|TRBJ2-7
CASSQLQRTYEQYF
TGCGCCAGCAGTCAATTGCAGAGAACCTACGAGCAGTACTTC
>TRBV4-3|-|15|-|TRBJ1-4
CASSQDLVANEKLFF
TGCGCCAGCAGCCAAGATCTAGTGGCTAATGAAAAACTGTTTTTT
>TRBV7-9|TRBD1|17|-|TRBJ2-7
CASSLCRGMDRVYEQYF
TGTGCCAGCAGCTTATGTAGGGGGATGGACAGGGTCTACGAGCAGTACTTC
>TRBV10-3|-|17|-|TRBJ1-5
CAISESFGSSSNQPQHF
TGTGCCATCAGTGAGTCGTTTGGTTCTTCTAGCAATCAGCCCCAGCATTTT
>TRBV18|-|16|-|TRBJ2-3
CASSPPSGARRDTQYF
TGTGCCAGCTCACCTCCTTCGGGCGCCCGTCGAGATACGCAGTATTTT
>TRBV11-2|TRBD2|17|-|TRBJ2-1
CASSLGTSSGSYNEQFF
TGTGCCAGCAGCTTAGGGACTAGCTCGGGCTCCTACAATGAGCAGTTCTTC
>TRBV28|-|16|-|TRBJ2-2
CASKGAGKGNTGELFF
TGTGCCAGCAAGGGGGCGGGGAAGGGAAACACCGGGGAGCTGTTTTTT
>TRBV7-9|-|16|-|TRBJ2-3
CASSAGGSGHTDTQYF
TGTGCCAGCAGCGCCGGGGGAAGCGGGCACACAGATACGCAGTATTTT
>TRBV6-5|TRBD1|13|-|TRBJ1-2
CASLGGTNYGYTF
TGTGCCAGCCTAGGGGGCACTAACTATGGCTACACCTTC
>TRBV10-3|TRBD2|15|-|TRBJ2-3
CAVSTSGSETDTQYF
TGTGCCGTCTCTACCAGCGGGAGCGAGACAGATACGCAGTATTTT
>TRBV19|-|15|-|TRBJ2-7
CASSLSEGADYEQYF
TGTGCCAGTAGCCTATCGGAAGGGGCGGACTACGAGCAGTACTTC
>TRBV2|-|16|few|TRBJ1-5
CASSAGAINSNQPQHF
TGTGCCAGCAGTGCCGGGGCTATAAATAGCAATCAGCCCCAGCATTTT
>TRBV28|TRBD2|20|-|TRBJ2-5
CASSSIFPGTSGESGETQYF
TGTGCCAGCAGTTCCATTTTTCCTGGGACTAGCGGGGAATCTGGGGAGACCCAGTACTTC
>TRBV5-6|TRBD1|18|-|TRBJ1-1
CASSNPGQGEPMNTEAFF
TGTGCCAGCAGCAATCCGGGACAGGGGGAGCCCATGAACACTGAAGCTTTCTTT
>TRBV28|-|12|-|TRBJ2-7
CASSLFLYEQYF
TGTGCCAGCAGTTTATTCCTTTACGAGCAGTACTTC
>TRBV28|-|15|-|TRBJ1-5
CASTEDSRARQPQHF
TGTGCCAGCACGGAAGACAGCAGGGCGCGACAGCCCCAGCATTTT
>TRBV27|-|14|medium-sized|TRBJ2-7
CASSSGRVSYEQYF
TGTGCCAGCAGTTCGGGGCGGGTCTCCTACGAGCAGTACTTC
>TRBV13|-|14|-|TRBJ2-7
CASSFSGVSYEQYF
TGTGCCAGCAGCTTCTCAGGAGTCTCCTACGAGCAGTACTTC
>TRBV11-2|-|14|-|TRBJ2-5
CASSLDFMEETQYF
TGTGCCAGCAGCTTAGATTTCATGGAAGAGACCCAGTACTTC
>TRBV19|TRBD2|14|few|TRBJ2-1
CASSIYLAGNEQFF
TGTGCCAGTAGTATATACCTAGCGGGGAATGAGCAGTTCTTC
>TRBV6-4|-|13|-|TRBJ1-4
CASSDRAREKLFF
TGTGCCAGCAGTGACAGGGCTAGGGAAAAACTGTTTTTT
>TRBV5-8|TRBD1|16|-|TRBJ2-5
CASSLEFGQGGETQYF
TGTGCCAGCAGCTTGGAGTTCGGACAGGGAGGAGAGACCCAGTACTTC
>TRBV10-3|TRBD1|13|few|TRBJ1-5
CAISDRVNQPQHF
TGTGCCATCAGCGACAGGGTCAATCAGCCCCAGCATTTT
>TRBV19|TRBD2|16|-|TRBJ2-1
CASSIRGTSGGNEQFF
TGTGCCAGTAGTATTAGAGGGACTAGCGGGGGGAATGAGCAGTTCTTC
>TRBV7-2|TRBD2|15|-|TRBJ2-1
CASSLMRGLYNEQFF
TGTGCCAGCAGCTTAATGCGGGGGTTGTACAATGAGCAGTTCTTC
>TRBV27|-|13|-|TRBJ2-2
CASTGQNTGELFF
TGTGCCAGCACAGGCCAGAACACCGGGGAGCTGTTTTTT
>TRBV28|-|14|-|TRBJ2-5
CASSFWGNRETQYF
TGTGCCAGCAGTTTTTGGGGTAACCGAGAGACCCAGTACTTC
>TRBV5-1|TRBD1|13|once|TRBJ1-2
CASSWTGGDGYTF
TGCGCCAGCAGCTGGACAGGGGGCGATGGCTACACCTTC
>TRBV6-6|TRBD1|13|-|TRBJ1-3
CASSPTGQNTIYF
TGTGCCAGCAGCCCGACAGGGCAGAACACCATATATTTT
>TRBV6-5|-|16|-|TRBJ1-3
CASSYGQPSSGNTIYF
TGTGCCAGCAGTTACGGGCAGCCGAGCTCTGGAAACACCATATATTTT
>TRBV11-3|-|16|-|TRBJ2-1
CASSHHSGKTYNEQFF
TGTGCCAGCAGCCATCATTCGGGGAAGACCTACAATGAGCAGTTCTTC
>TRBV7-3|TRBD1|14|-|TRBJ1-2
CASSLTYRGDGYTF
TGTGCCAGCAGCTTAACTTACAGGGGGGATGGCTACACCTTC
>TRBV12-2|-|14|-|TRBJ2-3
CASRVGQDALTQYF
TGTGCAAGTCGCGTGGGACAGGACGCACTTACGCAGTATTTT
>TRBV11-2|-|16|-|TRBJ2-6
CASSLGLVSGANVLTF
TGTGCCAGCAGCTTAGGACTAGTGTCTGGGGCCAACGTCCTGACTTTC
>TRBV27|-|14|-|TRBJ1-2
CASRSLPGVSGYTF
TGTGCCAGCAGGTCACTACCTGGTGTGTCTGGCTACACCTTC
>TRBV11-3|TRBD2|15|few|TRBJ2-1
CASSPSGGLMGEQFF
TGTGCCAGCAGCCCTAGCGGGGGCCTCATGGGTGAGCAGTTCTTC
>TRBV6-6|TRBD1|14|-|TRBJ1-2
CASSPRDRNYGYTF
TGTGCCAGCAGCCCCCGGGACAGAAACTATGGCTACACCTTC
>TRBV25-1|TRBD1|16|large|TRBJ2-5
CASSSLTGGTQETQYF
TGTGCCAGCAGTTCCCTGACAGGGGGGACCCAAGAGACCCAGTACTTC
>TRBV9|-|15|-|TRBJ1-1
CASSVGGVENTEAFF
TGTGCCAGCAGCGTAGGGGGAGTCGAGAACACTGAAGCTTTCTTT
>TRBV10-3|-|14|-|TRBJ2-7
CAISMGERPYEQYF
TGTGCCATCAGTATGGGGGAGCGGCCCTACGAGCAGTACTTC
>TRBV21-1|-|19|-|TRBJ2-3
CASSKVGVQWPGPRDTQYF
TGTGCCAGCAGCAAAGTTGGGGTCCAATGGCCGGGTCCGAGAGATACGCAGTATTTT
>TRBV5-1|TRBD1|15|-|TRBJ2-5
CASTPMGQGQETQYF
TGCGCCAGCACCCCCATGGGACAGGGTCAAGAGACCCAGTACTTC
>TRBV2|TRBD1|14|few|TRBJ2-3
CASSLGQGRDTQYF
TGTGCCAGCAGCCTGGGACAGGGGAGAGATACGCAGTATTTT